This T cell receptor beta chain emerged from a study of cytomegalovirus exposure and HLA in healthy donors. V was clipped by 1 base and J by 5 bases; unmatched bases: 15. The CDR3 runs 18 residues. Per germline, CDR1 LGHNA and CDR2 YNFKEQ. The sample holds one count of this clone. The same CDR3 arises from other DNA sequences in this sample as well. Primers: 60 Vbeta forward and 13 Jbeta reverse. TCRdb keeps only in-frame clones here, not all; method: immunoSEQ multiplex PCR. The table shows about 120,000 clones, with roughly 68% occurring only once. Sequenced sample: PBMCs. The receptor was derived from a woman in her 30s in good health and CMV-seronegative. The chain joins TRBV4-2 to TRBJ2-5, with 8 bases fitting TRBD1. The CDR3 sequence is CASSQGVNRTGRGETQYF. CDR3 DNA sequence: TGTGCCAGCAGCCAAGGGGTGAATCGGACAGGGAGAGGGGAGACCCAGTACTTC.